This T cell receptor (beta chain) is drawn from a study of T cells in Graves' hyperthyroidism and ophthalmopathy. RNA transcripts were the template for amplifying TCR beta CDR3 regions. Primed by the HTBI set, a first-round RT-PCR was run on the TCR CDR3. TCRdb recomputed calls from the multiplex PCR reads with MiXCR, one row per CDR3 protein. The table has 400,000 or so distinct CDR3 sequences, about 14% seen once; the top ten hold around 19%. The sample holds many counts of this clonotype. Germline V gene lookup returns CDR1 LGHDT and CDR2 YNNKEL (reference sequence). Trimming at V came to 4 bases and at J to 3 bases, leaving 3 bases not matched to a gene. CDR3 size: 13 residues.

Sequenced sample: blood. This chain joins TRBV3-1 and TRBJ2-7, with 7 bases matching TRBD1. This clonotype was obtained from a woman aged 25 to 45 with Graves' ophthalmopathy. Written as DNA, the CDR3 is TGTGCCAGCAGCCTACGGGACAGCTACGAGCAGTACTTC. Translating it yields CASSLRDSYEQYF.